Below, 28 T cell receptor beta chains from the same sample are listed, as sequenced in a study of OX40 agonist ivuxolimab in advanced cancers. Method: immunoSEQ multiplex PCR; TCRdb's copy keeps in-frame clones and lacks some. Here the sample spans 50,000 to 60,000 clones, over 65% being singletons. The sample consisted of CD4+ or CD8+ T cells sorted from blood, taken in a trial of the OX40 agonist ivuxolimab. Receptors originate from an adult with an advanced solid tumor such as melanoma, head and neck, liver or kidney cancer.

The chain is built from TRBV4-3 and TRBJ1-5; a weak D match, TRBD1 (6 bases). V was trimmed by 3 bases and J by 11 bases, leaving 14 bases between them. From germline, CDR1 is LGHNA and CDR2 YSLEER. The CDR3 is 13 residues long. In DNA form, the CDR3 reads TGCGCCAGCAGCCAGACAGGTTACGGGGCCCAGCATTTT. It encodes CASSQTGYGAQHF.

The CDR3 sequence: CASSPPTGPQGGYTF. For the CDR3, the DNA is TGTGCCAGCAGCCCCCCGACAGGGCCCCAAGGAGGCTACACCTTC. The chain links TRBV2 to TRBJ1-2, with TRBD1 matching over 7 bases. Germline V gene lookup returns CDR1 SNHLY and CDR2 FYNNEI. The CDR3 spans 15 residues. The V segment lost 6 bases and the J segment 8 bases; nucleotides outside the gene matches: 15. Filled out from reference TRBV2 and TRBJ1-2, the complete variable domain reads EPEVTQTPSHQVTQMGQEVILRCVPISNHLYFYWYRQILGQKVEFLVSFYNNEISEKSEIFDDQFSVERPDGSNFTLKIRSTKLEDSAMYFCASSPPTGPQGGYTFGSGTRLTVV.

The chain recombines TRBV5-1 with TRBJ2-7; 16 positions agree with TRBD2. This CDR3 spans 16 amino acids. The V segment lost 4 bases and the J segment 7 bases; nucleotides outside the gene matches: 8. The V gene's germline CDR1 is SGHRS and CDR2 YFSETQ. In nucleotides, the CDR3 is TGCGCCAGCAGCCTCGTCGCGGGACTAGCGGGAGGGGAGCAGTACTTC. Protein: CASSLVAGLAGGEQYF.

This clone was recorded a few times. The rearrangement links TRBV12-5 to TRBJ2-3; D gene unclear. Germline V gene sequence: CDR1 LGHNT, CDR2 FRNRAP. Trimming pared 7 bases from V and 5 bases from J, leaving 19 bases between. The CDR3 is made up of 15 amino acids. CDR3 in amino acids: CASAPLAGFQDTQYF. CDR3 coding DNA: TGTGCTAGTGCCCCCCTGGCCGGGTTTCAAGATACGCAGTATTTT.

This chain joins TRBV25-1 and TRBJ2-1, with 12 bases lining up with TRBD2. V gave up 8 bases and J gave up 7 bases; unmatched junction bases: 9. The CDR3 loop spans 15 amino acids. CDR1 and CDR2 from the germline V gene are MGHDK and SYGVNS. The CDR3 region has the DNA TGTGCCAGCCGCACGACTAGCGGGAGTCTAAATGAGCAGTTCTTC. It translates to CASRTTSGSLNEQFF.

V gene TRBV18 combines with J gene TRBJ1-1; no clear D. The CDR3 length is 13 residues. Germline lookup yields CDR1 KGHSH and CDR2 LQKENI. V was pared by 4 bases and J by 8 bases, with 14 bases between. This CDR3 reads CASSQPSKQEAFF. CDR3 nucleotides: TGTGCCAGCTCACAACCCAGCAAACAAGAAGCTTTCTTT.

V and J are TRBV5-1 and TRBJ1-1; a possible D gene is TRBD1 (5 bases). V lost 1 base, J lost 0 bases, and 13 bases lay in between. The CDR3 totals 16 residues. Germline-derived CDR1 and CDR2 are SGHRS and YFSETQ. CDR3 bases: TGCGCCAGCAGCTTGAGATCTACAGGCCTGAACACTGAAGCTTTCTTT. It translates to CASSLRSTGLNTEAFF. Complete variable domain (other parts from reference TRBV5-1 and TRBJ1-1): KAGVTQTPRYLIKTRGQQVTLSCSPISGHRSVSWYQQTPGQGLQFLFEYFSETQRNKGNFPGRFSGRQFSNSRSEMNVSTLELGDSALYLCASSLRSTGLNTEAFFGQGTRLTVV.

About this clone: The junction departs from germline at one end; a sequencing error may be responsible. This chain joins TRBV19 and TRBJ2-7, with a possible D match to TRBD2 (6 bases). The CDR3 spans 17 residues. Germline-derived CDR1 and CDR2 are LNHDA and SQIVND (reference sequence). This chain's CDR3 is CASSPWSSGLGNYGQYF. The CDR3 coding sequence is TGTGCCAGTAGTCCCTGGTCGAGCGGGCTTGGGAACTACGGGCAGTACTTC.

The chain links TRBV14 to TRBJ2-2, with TRBD1 matching over 8 bases. CDR1 is SGHDN, CDR2 FVKESK, per germline. Trimming cost V 3 bases and J 5 bases; bases outside gene matches: 8. CDR3 length equals 16 residues. The CDR3 reads CASSHWQGARTGELFF. The DNA for the CDR3 is TGTGCCAGCAGCCACTGGCAGGGGGCGAGGACCGGGGAGCTGTTTTTT.

This sequence joins TRBV29-1 and TRBJ1-3; D is ambiguous. This CDR3 has 12 amino acids. Germline lookup yields CDR1 SQVTM and CDR2 ANQGSEA. V shed 5 bases and J shed 3 bases, with 8 bases lying between them. In nucleotides, the CDR3 is TGCAGCGTTCGCTCCGGTGGAAACACCATATATTTT. As protein: CSVRSGGNTIYF.

The genes are TRBV25-1 and TRBJ2-2; 12 nucleotides agree with TRBD2. V trimming: 6 bases; J trimming: 6 bases; junction bases outside the gene matches: 5. In germline, CDR1 is MGHDK, CDR2 SYGVNS. The CDR3 has 15 residues. The CDR3 DNA follows: TGTGCCAGCAGGTTGACTAGCGGGGGAGCCGGGGAGCTGTTTTTT. Translated, it gives CASRLTSGGAGELFF.

The J gene is TRBJ1-2, the V gene TRBV5-1; D remains unclear. CDR3 length: 12 residues. CDR1 SGHRS and CDR2 YFSETQ come from the germline V gene. Trimming removed 0 bases at V and 5 bases at J, with 5 bases between. The CDR3 DNA reads TGCGCCAGCAGCTTGGACGGGTATGGCTACACCTTC. This gives the protein CASSLDGYGYTF. The full variable domain, its missing parts supplied by reference TRBV5-1 and TRBJ1-2, is KAGVTQTPRYLIKTRGQQVTLSCSPISGHRSVSWYQQTPGQGLQFLFEYFSETQRNKGNFPGRFSGRQFSNSRSEMNVSTLELGDSALYLCASSLDGYGYTFGSGTRLTVV.

This chain connects TRBV9 to TRBJ1-4, with a weak D call TRBD1 (5 bases). Trimming left V 3 bases short and J 3 bases short, with 18 bases between. The V gene's germline CDR1 is SGDLS and CDR2 YYNGEE. The CDR3 extends over 17 amino acids. The CDR3 DNA follows: TGTGCCAGCAGCGCAGCCCGGGGCCGGGCGGCTAATGAAAAACTGTTTTTT. Its translation is CASSAARGRAANEKLFF.

This clone showed up just a few times. The chain couples TRBV2 to TRBJ2-7, with a possible D match to TRBD2 (5 bases). Deletions cut 4 bases from V and 7 bases from J, with 14 bases between. The CDR3 is 13 residues long. Germline CDR1 and CDR2: SNHLY and FYNNEI. In nucleotides, the CDR3 is TGTGCCAGCAGTGTTACGGGGTCGGGGGAGCAGTACTTC. As protein: CASSVTGSGEQYF.

This clone was seen many times. The chain employs TRBV11-2 and TRBJ1-2, with D unresolved. The CDR3 length is 15 residues. V was cut by 2 bases and J by 0 bases, with 10 bases left in between. The germline CDR1 and CDR2 sequences are SGHAT and FQNNGV. CDR3 sequence (DNA): TGTGCCAGCAGCTTAACAATAAGTACTAACTATGGCTACACCTTC. This sequence encodes CASSLTISTNYGYTF.

CDR3 sequence reads: CASTHLFYPTGGKADTQYF. The CDR3 nucleotides read TGTGCCAGCACTCACCTCTTTTATCCGACTGGTGGGAAAGCAGATACGCAGTATTTT. This rearrangement joins TRBV2 to TRBJ2-3; D remains ambiguous. Germline V gene sequence: CDR1 SNHLY, CDR2 FYNNEI. The CDR3 is 19 amino acids. Trimming removed 7 bases at V and 4 bases at J, with 30 bases between.

This clone was counted a few times. The V gene is TRBV11-2, the J gene TRBJ1-1, with D tentatively TRBD1 (6 bases). The germline V gene has CDR1 SGHAT and CDR2 FQNNGV. V lost 1 base, J lost 3 bases, and 12 bases lay in between. The CDR3 contains 15 residues. CDR3 nucleotides: TGTGCCAGCAGCTTAGCGACAGGTTTTTACACTGAAGCTTTCTTT. Translating it yields CASSLATGFYTEAFF.

DNA for the CDR3: TGTGCCAGCAGCCCGCAGGCCTTTCAAGAGACCCAGTACTTC. Translating it yields CASSPQAFQETQYF. This chain connects TRBV11-2 to TRBJ2-5; D ambiguous. V was pared by 5 bases and J by 2 bases, with 12 bases between. Germline V gene sequence: CDR1 SGHAT, CDR2 FQNNGV. This CDR3 contains 14 residues.

Sample share makes this clone medium-sized. V gene TRBV9 combines with J gene TRBJ2-3, with a tentative D call TRBD2 (7 bases). Germline-derived CDR1 and CDR2 are SGDLS and YYNGEE. The CDR3 sequence is 14 residues long. The ends were cut back, 2 bases at V and 6 bases at J, with 13 bases in the middle. The CDR3 nucleotides read TGTGCCAGCAGCGTCCGCGGGGGCCGGGATACGCAGTATTTT. This encodes CASSVRGGRDTQYF. Full variable domain (missing parts from reference TRBV9 and TRBJ2-3): DSGVTQTPKHLITATGQRVTLRCSPRSGDLSVYWYQQSLDQGLQFLIQYYNGEERAKGNILERFSAQQFPDLHSELNLSSLELGDSALYFCASSVRGGRDTQYFGPGTRLTVL.

A remark on this clone: The junction and the germline gene differ at one end; a read error may be behind it. V is TRBV7-3 and J is TRBJ2-1, with TRBD2 identical over 8 bases. In germline, CDR1 is SGHTA, CDR2 FQGTGA. The CDR3 is made up of 16 amino acids. CDR3 loop: CASSLISGGRNNEQFF. CDR3 bases: TGTGCCAGCAGCTTAATCTCGGGAGGGAGAAACAATGAGCAATTCTTC.

The V gene is TRBV19, the J gene TRBJ2-1; TRBD1 is a possible D gene (5 bases). CDR1 LNHDA and CDR2 SQIVND come from the germline V gene (reference sequence). V lost 8 bases, J lost 9 bases, and 17 bases lay in between. The CDR3 contains 13 residues. The CDR3 region has the DNA TGTGCCAGTGCTGGGCAGGGAATCGGTGAGCAGTTCTTC. Its protein is CASAGQGIGEQFF.

The chain employs TRBV5-1 and TRBJ2-3, with TRBD2 identical over 7 bases. The CDR3 consists of 15 residues. Trimming took 5 bases from V and 1 from J; bases not matched to a gene: 7. Germline values: CDR1 SGHRS, CDR2 YFSETQ. CDR3 bases: TGCGCCAGCAGATCACGGGAGGCTCGCACAGATACGCAGTATTTT. Its translation: CASRSREARTDTQYF.

The chain links TRBV11-3 to TRBJ1-1; D ambiguous. Trimming took 4 bases from V and 3 from J, leaving 6 bases between them. Germline loops: CDR1 SGHNT, CDR2 YENEEA. This CDR3 has 12 residues. In nucleotides, the CDR3 is TGTGCCAGCAGCTCCGGCCACACTGAAGCTTTCTTT. It is translated as CASSSGHTEAFF.

This clone is a singleton in its sample. Sequence at one end of the junction differs from germline and may be a read error. The CDR3 nucleotides are TGTGCCACCAGCAGAGAGGGCGGGAGAATCCAGAACTTC. It is translated as CATSREGGRIQNF. The gene calls are TRBV15 and TRBJ2-5; 7 nucleotides line up with TRBD2. There are 13 residues in the CDR3. The V gene's germline CDR1 is LNHNV and CDR2 YYDKDF (reference sequence).

This clone appeared a single time. The CDR3 here is CASSPTVTNEKLFF. CDR3 DNA sequence: TGTGCCAGCAGCCCGACAGTCACTAATGAAAAACTGTTTTTT. This rearrangement joins TRBV2 to TRBJ1-4; TRBD1 might be the D (5 bases). The ends were cut back, 6 bases at V and 2 bases at J, with 10 bases in the middle. Germline values: CDR1 SNHLY, CDR2 FYNNEI. CDR3 size: 14 residues. Full variable domain (missing parts from reference TRBV2 and TRBJ1-4): EPEVTQTPSHQVTQMGQEVILRCVPISNHLYFYWYRQILGQKVEFLVSFYNNEISEKSEIFDDQFSVERPDGSNFTLKIRSTKLEDSAMYFCASSPTVTNEKLFFGSGTQLSVL.

The chain has TRBV15 and TRBJ1-6, with 9 bases aligning to TRBD1. J was trimmed by 8 bases and V by 2 bases; bases with no gene match: 16. Germline-derived CDR1 and CDR2 are LNHNV and YYDKDF (reference sequence). This CDR3 contains 19 residues. CDR3: CATSRRPGQGISPDSPLHF. The CDR3 bases are TGTGCCACCAGCAGACGGCCGGGACAGGGCATTTCCCCGGATTCACCCCTCCACTTT.

The rearrangement links TRBV7-9 to TRBJ2-6, with D possibly TRBD2 on 5 matching bases. V lost 0 bases, J lost 1 base, and 7 bases lay in between. The CDR3 covers 16 residues. Germline CDR1 reads SEHNR; CDR2 reads FQNEAQ (reference sequence). The CDR3 bases are TGTGCCAGCAGCTTAGCGCGGGCTTCTGGGGCCAACGTCCTGACTTTC. The encoded protein is CASSLARASGANVLTF. The whole variable domain, filled in from reference TRBV7-9 and TRBJ2-6, reads DTGVSQNPRHKITKRGQNVTFRCDPISEHNRLYWYRQTLGQGPEFLTYFQNEAQLEKSRLLSDRFSAERPKGSFSTLEIQRTEQGDSAMYLCASSLARASGANVLTFGAGSRLTVL.

This clone was observed a handful of times. V gene TRBV4-1 combines with J gene TRBJ2-7; D may be TRBD1 or TRBD2 (6 bases each). Germline CDR1 MGHRA, CDR2 YSYEKL. The CDR3 length is 15 residues. Deletions cut 1 base from V and 3 bases from J, with 13 bases between. The DNA for the CDR3 is TGCGCCAGCAGCCAAGTATTAGGGGGGCACTACGAGCAGTACTTC. It codes for CASSQVLGGHYEQYF.